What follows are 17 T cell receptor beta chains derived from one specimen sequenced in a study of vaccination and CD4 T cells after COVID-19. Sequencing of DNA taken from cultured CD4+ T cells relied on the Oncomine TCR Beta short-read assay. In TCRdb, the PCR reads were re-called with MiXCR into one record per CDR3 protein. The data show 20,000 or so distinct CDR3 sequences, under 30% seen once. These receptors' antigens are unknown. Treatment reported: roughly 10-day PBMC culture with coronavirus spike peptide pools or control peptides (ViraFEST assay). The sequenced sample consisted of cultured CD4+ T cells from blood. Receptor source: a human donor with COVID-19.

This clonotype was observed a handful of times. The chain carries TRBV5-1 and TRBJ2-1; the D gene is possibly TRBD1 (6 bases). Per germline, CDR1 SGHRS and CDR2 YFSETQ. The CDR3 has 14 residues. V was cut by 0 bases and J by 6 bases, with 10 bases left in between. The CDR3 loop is CASSLEAGVNEQFF. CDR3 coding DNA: TGCGCCAGCAGCTTGGAGGCAGGGGTCAATGAGCAGTTCTTC.

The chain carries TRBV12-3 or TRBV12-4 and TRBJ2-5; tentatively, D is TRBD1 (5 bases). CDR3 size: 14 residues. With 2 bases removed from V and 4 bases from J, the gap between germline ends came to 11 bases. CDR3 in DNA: TGTGCCAGCAGTTTACCGACAGTGCCAGAGACCCAGTACTTC. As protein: CASSLPTVPETQYF.

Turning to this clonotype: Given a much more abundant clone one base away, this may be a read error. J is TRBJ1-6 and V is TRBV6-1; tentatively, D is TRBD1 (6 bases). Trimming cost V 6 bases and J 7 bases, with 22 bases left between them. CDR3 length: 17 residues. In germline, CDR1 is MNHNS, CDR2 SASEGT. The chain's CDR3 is CASSEDRDRILNSPLHF. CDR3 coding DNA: TGTGCCAGCAGCGAGGACAGAGACCGGATACTCAATTCACCCCTCCACTTT.

The CDR3 is CASRTTADSYNSPLHF. CDR3 in DNA: TGTGCCAGCAGAACGACAGCGGACTCCTATAATTCACCCCTCCACTTT. The chain has TRBV27 and TRBJ1-6; perhaps TRBD1 as D (5 bases). The CDR3 extends over 16 amino acids. Germline CDR1 reads MNHEY; CDR2 reads SMNVEV (reference sequence). The V end lost 6 bases, the J end lost 0 bases, and 12 bases lay between the germline ends.

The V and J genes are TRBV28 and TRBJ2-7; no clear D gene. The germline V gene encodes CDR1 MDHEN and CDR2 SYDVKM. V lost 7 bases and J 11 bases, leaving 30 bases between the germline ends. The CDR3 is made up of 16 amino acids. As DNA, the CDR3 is TGTGCCAGCACCCCGGACGCCGGAACGACCCTAACTGGGGAGTACTTC. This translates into CASTPDAGTTLTGEYF.

The CDR3 loop reads CVAGAGTDTQYF. The DNA for the CDR3 is TGTGTTGCGGGGGCGGGCACAGATACGCAGTATTTT. The chain employs TRBV9 and TRBJ2-3; TRBD2 is a possible D gene (7 bases). The germline V gene encodes CDR1 SGDLS and CDR2 YYNGEE. The CDR3 totals 12 residues.

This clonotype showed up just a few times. CDR3 protein: CASSQQQGGAGDTQYF. The CDR3, as DNA: TGCGCCAGCAGCCAACAACAGGGAGGGGCCGGAGATACGCAGTATTTT. The V call is TRBV4-3, the J call TRBJ2-3; D is perhaps TRBD2 (7 bases). This CDR3 region has 16 residues. V was trimmed by 2 bases and J by 5 bases, leaving 17 bases between them. Per germline, CDR1 LGHNA and CDR2 YSLEER.

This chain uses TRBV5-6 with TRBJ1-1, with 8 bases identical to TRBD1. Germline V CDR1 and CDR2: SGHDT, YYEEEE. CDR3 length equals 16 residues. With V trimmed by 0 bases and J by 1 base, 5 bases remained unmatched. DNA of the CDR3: TGTGCCAGCAGCTTGGGGACAGGGAAGGCGAACACTGAAGCTTTCTTT. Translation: CASSLGTGKANTEAFF.

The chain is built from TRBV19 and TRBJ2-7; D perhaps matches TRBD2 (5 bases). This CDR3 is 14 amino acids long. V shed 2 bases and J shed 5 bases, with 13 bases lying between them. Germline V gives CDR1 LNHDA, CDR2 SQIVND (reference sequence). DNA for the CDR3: TGTGCCAGTAGTATACAGCCGGGGTCCCACGAGCAGTACTTC. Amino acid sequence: CASSIQPGSHEQYF.

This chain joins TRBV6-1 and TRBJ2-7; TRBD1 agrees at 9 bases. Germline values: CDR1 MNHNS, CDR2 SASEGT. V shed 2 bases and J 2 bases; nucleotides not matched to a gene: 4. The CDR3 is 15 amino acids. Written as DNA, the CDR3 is TGTGCCAGCAGTGAAACGGGACAGGGAACCTACGAGCAGTACTTC. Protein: CASSETGQGTYEQYF.

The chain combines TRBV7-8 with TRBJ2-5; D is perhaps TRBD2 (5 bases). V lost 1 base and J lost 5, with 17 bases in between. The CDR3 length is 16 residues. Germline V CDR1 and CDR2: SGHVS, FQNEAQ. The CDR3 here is CASSLDTGGTRETQYF. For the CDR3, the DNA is TGTGCCAGCAGCTTAGACACCGGCGGTACTAGGGAGACCCAGTACTTC.

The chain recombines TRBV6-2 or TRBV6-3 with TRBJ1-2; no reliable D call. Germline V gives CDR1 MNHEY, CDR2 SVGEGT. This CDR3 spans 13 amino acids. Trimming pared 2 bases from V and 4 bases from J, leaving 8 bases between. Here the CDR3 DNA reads TGTGCCAGCAGTTACGATCTGGTCTATGGCTACACCTTC. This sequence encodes CASSYDLVYGYTF.

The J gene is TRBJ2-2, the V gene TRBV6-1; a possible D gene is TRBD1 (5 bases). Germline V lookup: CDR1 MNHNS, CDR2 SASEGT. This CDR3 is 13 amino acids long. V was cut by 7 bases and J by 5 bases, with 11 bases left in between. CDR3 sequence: CASTLGATGELFF. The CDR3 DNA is TGTGCCAGCACCCTTGGGGCTACCGGGGAGCTGTTTTTT.

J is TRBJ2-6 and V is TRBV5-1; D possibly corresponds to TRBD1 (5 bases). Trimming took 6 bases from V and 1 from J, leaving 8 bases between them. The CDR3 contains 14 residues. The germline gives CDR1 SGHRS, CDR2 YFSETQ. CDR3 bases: TGCGCCAGCATGCAGGGATCTGGGGCCAACGTCCTGACTTTC. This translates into CASMQGSGANVLTF.

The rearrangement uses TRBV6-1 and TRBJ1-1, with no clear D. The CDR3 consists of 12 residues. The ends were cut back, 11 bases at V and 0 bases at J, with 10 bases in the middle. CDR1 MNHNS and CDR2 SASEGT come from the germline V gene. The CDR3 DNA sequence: TGTGCCTGCATGGGCATGAACACTGAAGCTTTCTTT. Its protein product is CACMGMNTEAFF.

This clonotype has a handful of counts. The CDR3 DNA follows: TGTGCCTGGAGTGGTTGGACAGGTTCTCCCCGTACCGAGCAGTACTTC. Translating gives CAWSGWTGSPRTEQYF. The chain joins TRBV30 to TRBJ2-7; 7 bases match TRBD1. Germline values: CDR1 GTSNPN, CDR2 SVGIG (reference sequence). Trimming at V came to 1 base and at J to 6 bases, leaving 15 bases not matched to a gene. The CDR3 totals 16 residues.

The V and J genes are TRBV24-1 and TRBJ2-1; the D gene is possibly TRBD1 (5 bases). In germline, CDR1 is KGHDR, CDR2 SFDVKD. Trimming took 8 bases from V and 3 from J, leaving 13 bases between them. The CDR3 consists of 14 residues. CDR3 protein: CATMDTASYNEQFF. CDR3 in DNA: TGTGCCACCATGGACACGGCGAGCTACAATGAGCAGTTCTTC.